This entry concerns a single TCR beta chain. What it binds is unknown. Sequenced by immunoSEQ multiplex PCR; TCRdb stores in-frame clones only, minus some. The sample contains approximately 80,000 clones, approximately 85% of which appear only once. Trimming stripped 0 bases from V and 4 bases from J, with 10 bases between. The CDR3 contains 14 residues. Germline V gene sequence: CDR1 SGDLS, CDR2 YYNGEE. This entry is derived from a study of OX40 agonist ivuxolimab in advanced cancers. Looking at the study overall: Mean age approximately 55 years, range about 20 to 90; about 85% male.

Study-wide points: More expanded clones were found, on average, in CD8+ than in CD4+ T cells. Those patients achieving a partial response at 0.1-3.0 mg/kg showed among the lowest clonal expansion.

This sequence joins TRBV9 and TRBJ1-2; D remains ambiguous. The starting material was CD4+ or CD8+ T cells sorted from blood, obtained in a trial of the OX40 agonist ivuxolimab. The TCR sequence derives from an adult with an advanced solid tumor such as melanoma, head and neck, liver or kidney cancer. CDR3 coding DNA: TGTGCCAGCAGCGTAGTTCCCATAGGCTATGGCTACACCTTC. Protein product: CASSVVPIGYGYTF.